This T cell receptor (beta chain) originates from a study of blood T cell repertoires in COVID-19. Looking at the study overall: There were acute and convalescent COVID-19 samples, and they came from the United States, Italy and Spain.

Methods used by the authors: Estimates of nucleated cell counts were drawn from the amplification of reference gene primers. Repertoires were generated with immunoSEQ multiplex PCR, while TCRdb's copy carries only in-frame clones and drops some. From that table come the V and J calls and clone size; the DNA was used to work out D and trimming. The sample consists of roughly 340,000 clones, about 87% of them appearing once. Participants had their cohort set by participant-reported clinical history. CDR3 length: 14 residues. Per the germline V gene, CDR1 is SGHAT and CDR2 is FQNNGV. V lost 5 bases, J lost 7 bases, and 12 bases lay in between.

The specimen sequenced was PBMCs or T cells enriched from blood (not recorded which). The chain carries TRBV11-2 and TRBJ1-6; D is undetermined. The source is a middle-aged man in a cohort exposed to, infected with or recovered from COVID-19 (not recorded which). The CDR3 DNA follows: TGTGCCAGCAGCCACGATCCCCAGAATTCACCCCTCCACTTT. Protein: CASSHDPQNSPLHF.